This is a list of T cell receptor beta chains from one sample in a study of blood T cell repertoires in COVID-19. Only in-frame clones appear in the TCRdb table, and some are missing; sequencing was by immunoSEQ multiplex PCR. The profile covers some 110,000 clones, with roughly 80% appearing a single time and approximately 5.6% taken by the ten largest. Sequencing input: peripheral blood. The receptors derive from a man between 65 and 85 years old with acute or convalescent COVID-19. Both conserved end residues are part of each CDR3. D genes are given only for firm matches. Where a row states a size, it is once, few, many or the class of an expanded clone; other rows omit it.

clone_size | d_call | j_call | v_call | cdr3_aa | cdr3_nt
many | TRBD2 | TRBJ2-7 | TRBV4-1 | CASSQGTSGFYEQYF | TGCGCCAGCAGCCAGGGGACTAGCGGGTTCTACGAGCAGTACTTC
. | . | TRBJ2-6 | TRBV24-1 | CATEGRGSGANVLTF | TGTGCCACCGAGGGCCGGGGCTCTGGGGCCAACGTCCTGACTTTC
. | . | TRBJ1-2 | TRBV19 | CASRGTHLGYGYTF | TGTGCCAGTAGAGGGACTCATCTCGGGTATGGCTACACCTTC
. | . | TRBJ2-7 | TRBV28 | CASSLDGAYEQYF | TGTGCCAGCAGTTTAGACGGGGCCTACGAGCAGTACTTC
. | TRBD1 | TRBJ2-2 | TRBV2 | CASSESTGGWLFF | TGTGCCAGCAGTGAATCGACAGGGGGCTGGTTGTTTTTT
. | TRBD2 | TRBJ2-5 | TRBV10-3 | CASTPGLANQETQYF | TGTGCCTCCACGCCGGGACTAGCGAACCAAGAGACCCAGTACTTC
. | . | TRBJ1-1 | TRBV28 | CASTGTPNTEAFF | TGTGCCAGCACCGGGACACCGAACACTGAAGCTTTCTTT
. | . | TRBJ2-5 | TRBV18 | CASSLTFQETQYF | TGTGCCAGCTCACTTACTTTTCAAGAGACCCAGTACTTC
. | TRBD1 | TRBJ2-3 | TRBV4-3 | CASSQDSGGTSTDTQYF | TGCGCCAGCAGCCAAGATTCAGGGGGCACTAGCACAGATACGCAGTATTTT
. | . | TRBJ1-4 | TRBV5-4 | CASSFGGSGEKLFF | TGTGCCAGCAGCTTTGGTGGGTCGGGTGAAAAACTGTTTTTT
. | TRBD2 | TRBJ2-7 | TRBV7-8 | CASSLGLQYEQYF | TGTGCCAGCAGCTTGGGACTACAGTACGAGCAGTACTTC
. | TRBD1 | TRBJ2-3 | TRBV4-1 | CASSQDSRGTDTQYF | TGCGCCAGCAGCCAAGATAGCAGGGGGACAGATACGCAGTATTTT
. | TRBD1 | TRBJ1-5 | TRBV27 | CASSSLTGGNQPQHF | TGTGCCAGCAGTTCCCTGACAGGGGGGAATCAGCCCCAGCATTTT
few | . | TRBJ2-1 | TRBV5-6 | CASSLSGRGEQFF | TGTGCCAGCAGCTTGTCGGGTAGGGGTGAGCAGTTCTTC
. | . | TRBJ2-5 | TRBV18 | CASSLPGETQYF | TGTGCCAGCTCACTCCCGGGAGAGACCCAGTACTTC
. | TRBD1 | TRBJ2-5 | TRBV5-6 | CASSFKQGSQETQYF | TGTGCCAGCAGCTTTAAACAGGGGAGCCAAGAGACCCAGTACTTC
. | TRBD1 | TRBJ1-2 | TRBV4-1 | CASSHPDRAYGYTF | TGCGCCAGCAGCCACCCGGACAGGGCCTATGGCTACACCTTC
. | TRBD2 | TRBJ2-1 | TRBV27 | CASSLSRGLAATSSYNEQFF | TGTGCCAGCAGTTTATCCCGCGGACTAGCGGCTACTAGCTCCTACAATGAGCAGTTCTTC
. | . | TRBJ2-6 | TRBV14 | CASSQFYSGANVLTF | TGTGCCAGCAGCCAATTTTACTCTGGGGCCAACGTCCTGACTTTC
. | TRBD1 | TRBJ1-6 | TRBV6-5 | CASKETGGRNSPLHF | TGTGCCAGCAAAGAGACAGGGGGACGTAATTCACCCCTCCACTTT
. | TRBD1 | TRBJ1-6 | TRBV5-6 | CASSPGQGARNSPLHF | TGTGCCAGCAGCCCGGGACAGGGGGCCAGAAATTCACCCCTCCACTTT
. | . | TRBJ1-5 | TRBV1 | CTSSHPYPPGTWNSNQPQHF | TGCACCAGCAGCCACCCATACCCTCCTGGGACTTGGAATAGCAATCAGCCCCAGCATTTT
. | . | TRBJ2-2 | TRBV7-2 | CASSLRGGDTGELFF | TGTGCCAGCAGCTTAAGGGGTGGGGACACCGGGGAGCTGTTTTTT
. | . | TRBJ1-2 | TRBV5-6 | CASSLAGLGHGYTF | TGTGCCAGCAGCTTAGCAGGGTTGGGCCATGGCTACACCTTC
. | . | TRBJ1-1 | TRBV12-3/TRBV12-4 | CASSPRHNTEAFF | TGTGCCAGCAGCCCACGACATAACACTGAAGCTTTCTTT
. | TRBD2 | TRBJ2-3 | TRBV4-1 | CASSQMALAGSTDTQYF | TGCGCCAGCAGCCAAATGGCGCTAGCGGGATCCACAGATACGCAGTATTTT
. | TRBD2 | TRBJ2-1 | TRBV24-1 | CATSDLSLAGVGYNEQFF | TGTGCCACCAGTGATTTGAGTCTAGCGGGAGTTGGCTACAATGAGCAGTTCTTC
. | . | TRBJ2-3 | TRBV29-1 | CSARPGLADTQYF | TGCAGCGCCCGGCCGGGGTTGGCAGATACGCAGTATTTT
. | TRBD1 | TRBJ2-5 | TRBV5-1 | CASSFTGVQGSGQETQYF | TGCGCCAGCAGCTTTACAGGGGTCCAGGGGTCGGGGCAAGAGACCCAGTACTTC
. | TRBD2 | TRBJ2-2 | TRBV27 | CASSLRTRAGELFF | TGTGCCAGCAGTTTGAGGACTAGGGCCGGGGAGCTGTTTTTT